The 5 T cell receptor beta chains presented below share a single source sample, sequenced in a study of lymphopenia after photon versus proton radiotherapy. Assay used: immunoSEQ multiplex PCR; TCRdb lists only in-frame clones, some missing. The table has about 24,000 clones, approximately 80% seen once. The material sequenced was peripheral blood, taken from a patient treated with photon-based radiotherapy. These TCRs come from a man aged 35-49 years with gastric cancer.

The rearrangement links TRBV9 to TRBJ2-5; 11 positions agree with TRBD2. V lost 3 bases, J lost 5 bases, and 9 bases stayed unmatched. This CDR3 spans 16 amino acids. In germline, CDR1 is SGDLS, CDR2 YYNGEE. Written as DNA, the CDR3 is TGTGCCAGCAGCGGCCCGATAGCGGGGGGGCCCGAGACCCAGTACTTC. The encoded protein is CASSGPIAGGPETQYF.

The CDR3 sequence is CASRKPDRAEAFF. CDR3 sequence (DNA): TGTGCCAGCAGGAAACCGGACAGGGCAGAAGCTTTCTTT. The rearrangement links TRBV2 to TRBJ1-1, with 8 bases matching TRBD1. With 6 bases clipped from V and 8 bases from J, the junction kept 8 bases outside the gene matches. The germline gives CDR1 SNHLY, CDR2 FYNNEI. The CDR3 spans 13 residues.

The chain carries TRBV6-1 and TRBJ1-2; a possible D gene is TRBD1 (6 bases). Germline V CDR1 and CDR2: MNHNS, SASEGT. CDR3 size: 14 residues. Trimming took 4 bases from V and 4 from J, leaving 13 bases between them. CDR3 amino acids: CASSARGQGYGYTF. CDR3 in DNA: TGTGCCAGCAGTGCGCGGGGGCAGGGCTATGGCTACACCTTC.

This chain joins TRBV10-3 and TRBJ2-2, with 8 bases aligning to TRBD2. V shed 3 bases and J 2 bases; nucleotides not matched to a gene: 5. The CDR3 covers 16 residues. Germline V gene sequence: CDR1 ENHRY, CDR2 SYGVKD. The CDR3 coding sequence is TGTGCCATCAGTGATATGAGCGGGGGAAACACCGGGGAGCTGTTTTTT. Residues: CAISDMSGGNTGELFF.

This clone has a single count. V gene TRBV6-1 combines with J gene TRBJ2-6, with 7 bases fitting TRBD2. The CDR3 covers 18 residues. The germline V gene encodes CDR1 MNHNS and CDR2 SASEGT. J was trimmed by 3 bases and V by 1 base; bases with no gene match: 9. CDR3: CASSEGGGWEGGANVLTF. The CDR3 DNA follows: TGTGCCAGCAGTGAAGGGGGCGGATGGGAGGGTGGGGCCAACGTCCTGACTTTC.